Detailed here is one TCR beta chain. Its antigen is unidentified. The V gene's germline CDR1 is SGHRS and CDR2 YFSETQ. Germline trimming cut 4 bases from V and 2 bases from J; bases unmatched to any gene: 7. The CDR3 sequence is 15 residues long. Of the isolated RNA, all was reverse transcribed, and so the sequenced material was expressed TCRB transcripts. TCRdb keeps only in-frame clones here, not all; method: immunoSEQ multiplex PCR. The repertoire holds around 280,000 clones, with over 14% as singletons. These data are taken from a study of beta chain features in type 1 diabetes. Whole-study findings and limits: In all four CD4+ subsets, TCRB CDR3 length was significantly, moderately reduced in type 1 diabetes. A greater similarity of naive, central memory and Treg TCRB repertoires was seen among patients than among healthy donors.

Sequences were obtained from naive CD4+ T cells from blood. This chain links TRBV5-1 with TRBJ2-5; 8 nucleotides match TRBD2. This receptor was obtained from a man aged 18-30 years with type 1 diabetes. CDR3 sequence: CASSRGLGLQETQYF. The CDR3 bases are TGCGCCAGCAGCCGGGGACTAGGCCTACAAGAGACCCAGTACTTC.